The 9 T cell receptor beta chains given below trace back to one sample, sequenced in a study of Tregs in tolerant kidney transplant recipients. TCRdb keeps only in-frame clones here, not all; method: immunoSEQ multiplex PCR. The listing contains about 30,000 clones. The input for sequencing was CD8+ T cells from blood, taken before the transplant. These receptors were collected from a human donor who received a combined kidney and bone marrow transplant.

In the case of this clone: Coverage ceases 3 residues before the CDR3 finishes, and the germline J gene fills in the end. The chain employs TRBV29-1 and TRBJ2-7; no definite D call. The germline V gene has CDR1 SQVTM and CDR2 ANQGSEA. The CDR3 contains 12 residues. V was pared by 6 bases and J by 1 base, with 10 bases between. The CDR3 loop is CSVRPQSYEQYF. The sequenced part of the CDR3 DNA is TGCAGCGTGCGTCCCCAATCCTACGAG.

CDR3 bases read: TGTGCCAGCAGCCCTGACAGATACAATGAG. Translated, it gives CASSPDRYNE. Given in full, the CDR3 is CASSPDRYNEQFF. The rearrangement joins TRBV7-6 to TRBJ2-1, with D tentatively TRBD1 (5 bases). Read data end 3 residues before the CDR3 end; the end is taken from the germline J gene. With 5 bases removed from V and 4 bases from J, the gap between germline ends came to 9 bases. Germline V gene sequence: CDR1 SGHVS, CDR2 FNYEAQ. The CDR3 is 13 residues long.

Comments on this clone: Coverage ceases 3 residues before the CDR3 finishes, and the germline J gene fills in the end. This sequence joins TRBV19 and TRBJ2-2; D is perhaps TRBD2 (6 bases). The germline gives CDR1 LNHDA, CDR2 SQIVND (reference sequence). V was pared by 7 bases and J by 4 bases, with 19 bases between. This CDR3 contains 16 residues. This CDR3 reads CASNPNGGEGTGELFF. The covered CDR3 bases are TGTGCCAGTAATCCCAACGGAGGGGAAGGCACCGGGGAG.

In the case of this clone: The CDR3 end falls 3 residues outside the read, so it is completed with the germline J gene. This chain links TRBV5-4 with TRBJ2-1; 14 nucleotides match TRBD2. The germline V gene encodes CDR1 SGHNT and CDR2 YYREEE (reference sequence). The CDR3 loop spans 14 amino acids. V shed 7 bases, J shed 8 bases, and the junction held 5 bases outside the gene matches. CDR3 bases read: TGTGCCAGCGGGGGACTAGCGGGAGTCCATGAG. Protein: CASGGLAGVHE. The whole CDR3 sequence reads CASGGLAGVHEQFF. Looking up the rest from reference TRBV5-4 and TRBJ2-1 gives the full variable domain: ETGVTQSPTHLIKTRGQQVTLRCSSQSGHNTVSWYQQALGQGPQFIFQYYREEENGRGNFPPRFSGLQFPNYSSELNVNALELDDSALYLCASGGLAGVHEQFFGPGTRLTVL.

This clone shows up as medium-sized by frequency. The DNA ends 3 residues before the CDR3 does, and the rest of the CDR3 is filled in from the germline J gene. The gene calls are TRBV30 and TRBJ2-3; TRBD2 aligns across 8 bases. CDR3 length: 14 amino acids. Per germline, CDR1 GTSNPN and CDR2 SVGIG (reference sequence). The J segment lost 3 bases and the V segment lost 2 bases, leaving 4 bases of the junction unmatched. The CDR3 spells CAWSYGGGTDTQYF. CDR3 DNA, as far as it was read: TGTGCCTGGAGTTACGGCGGGGGGACAGATACG.

A word on this clone: The CDR3 goes on 3 residues after the read ends, and that part is filled in from the germline J gene. The V gene is TRBV2, the J gene TRBJ2-7; D possibly corresponds to TRBD2 (5 bases). Trimming took 5 bases from V and 2 from J, leaving 19 bases between them. The CDR3 has 16 residues. The germline V gene has CDR1 SNHLY and CDR2 FYNNEI. The DNA read from the CDR3 is TGTGCCAGCAGTCGTCGGGGAGAGGGTAAAACCTACGAG. Amino acids: CASSRRGEGKTYE. The complete CDR3 reads CASSRRGEGKTYEQYF.

With regard to this clone: The CDR3 is cut off 3 residues early in the read; its end comes from the germline J gene. The chain employs TRBV7-8 and TRBJ1-5; maybe TRBD1 (5 bases). V shed 3 bases and J shed 4 bases, with 10 bases lying between them. Germline lookup yields CDR1 SGHVS and CDR2 FQNEAQ. The length of the CDR3 is 14 residues. The CDR3 reads CASSFLDKNQPQHF. The DNA read from the CDR3 is TGTGCCAGCAGCTTCTTGGACAAGAATCAGCCC.

As to this clone: The CDR3 end falls 3 residues outside the read, so it is completed with the germline J gene. The chain is built from TRBV2 and TRBJ2-7, with D possibly TRBD1 on 6 matching bases. From germline, CDR1 is SNHLY and CDR2 FYNNEI. This CDR3 contains 13 residues. The germline V and J ends were trimmed by 4 bases and 2 bases, with 9 bases remaining between them. CDR3 sequence reads: CASSAGTTYEQYF. Incomplete CDR3 DNA: TGTGCCAGCAGTGCCGGGACAACCTACGAG.

A note on this clone: Read data end 3 residues before the CDR3 end; the end is taken from the germline J gene. The chain joins TRBV5-1 to TRBJ2-1; tentative D call: TRBD2 (5 bases). V was trimmed by 5 bases and J by 2 bases, leaving 11 bases between them. The CDR3 runs to 14 residues. The germline V gene encodes CDR1 SGHRS and CDR2 YFSETQ. The CDR3 region is CASSSLATYNEQFF. The part of the CDR3 DNA that was read is TGCGCCAGCAGTTCTCTAGCTACCTACAATGAG.